This T cell receptor (beta chain) is drawn from a study of T-cell reconstitution after alpha-beta-depleted transplantation in children. The TCRbeta library incorporated unique molecular identifiers. TCRdb re-analysed the PCR reads in MiXCR, keeping a single row per CDR3 protein. This sample has more than 200,000 distinct CDR3 sequences; roughly 26% occur once, and the top ten carry over 2.5%. The CDR3 has 16 amino acids. CDR1 and CDR2 (germline): SGHRS, YFSETQ. The ends were cut back, 4 bases at V and 2 bases at J, with 13 bases in the middle. Study results and caveats: Surviving recipient cells, namely T cells and thymic progenitors, were the source of high day-60 TCRbeta diversity in some patients.

For this clonotype: Its antigen is not identified.

The TCR comes from a girl aged 2-10 years with Fanconi anemia, due to receive a stem cell transplant. This chain joins TRBV5-1 and TRBJ2-6; D remains ambiguous. Sequencing used PBMCs, obtained before TCRalphabeta/CD19-depleted stem cell transplant. CDR3 DNA sequence: TGCGCCAGCAGCCCGACCTCAGGTACTGGGGCCAACGTCCTGACTTTC. Its protein product is CASSPTSGTGANVLTF.